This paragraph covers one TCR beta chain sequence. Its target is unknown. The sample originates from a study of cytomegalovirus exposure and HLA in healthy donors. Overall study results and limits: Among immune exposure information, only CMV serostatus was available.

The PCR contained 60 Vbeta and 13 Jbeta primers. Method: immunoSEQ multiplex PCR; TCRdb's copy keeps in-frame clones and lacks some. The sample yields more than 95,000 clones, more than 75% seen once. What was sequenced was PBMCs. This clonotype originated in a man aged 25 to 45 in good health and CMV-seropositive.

The CDR3 here is CASSLAGAPRAGGFF. In DNA, the CDR3 is TGTGCCAGCAGCTTAGCAGGGGCCCCACGCGCTGGTGGTTTCTTT. This chain joins TRBV13 and TRBJ1-1, with D possibly matching TRBD1 (6 bases). V was shortened by 1 base and J by 13 bases, with 22 bases between the two germline ends. CDR1 is PRHDT and CDR2 is FYEKMQ in the germline V gene (reference sequence). This CDR3 spans 15 amino acids.